A single sample is the source of the 22 T cell receptor beta chains below, sequenced in a study of T cells expressing NK-cell markers. From the 5' RACE reads, TCRdb lists one entry per CDR3 protein and no DNA. Its clone listing holds approximately 420,000 distinct CDR3 sequences. The sequenced material came from blood T cells: a sorted CD56 or NKG2C T cell subset, CD4+ or CD8+ T cells, or bulk PBMC T cells (not recorded which). The receptors originated from a woman in her forties or fifties in good health.

The chain uses TRBV7-9 and TRBJ2-4; TCRdb's D gene call, TRBD2, goes unchecked for lack of DNA. The CDR3 sequence is 15 residues long. Germline assignment: CDR1 SEHNR and CDR2 FQNEAQ (reference sequence). This CDR3 reads CASSLVQGETDIQYF.

V and J are TRBV5-1 and TRBJ2-1; the D call of TRBD1 rests on TCRdb alone, since no DNA is present to check it. Germline CDR1 and CDR2: SGHRS and YFSETQ. CDR3 size: 16 residues. The CDR3 sequence is CASSLVSGGYSNEQFF.

The V gene is TRBV6-5, the J gene TRBJ1-2; TCRdb's D call, TRBD1, is unchecked because there is no DNA. The CDR3 has 13 amino acids. Germline V CDR1 and CDR2: MNHEY, SVGAGI. CDR3: CASSKQGNDGYTF.

The gene calls are TRBV30 and TRBJ2-2. The length of the CDR3 is 14 residues. Germline assignment: CDR1 GTSNPN and CDR2 SVGIG (reference sequence). CDR3 region: CAWMSVYRTGELFF.

CDR3 region: CASSQLGGSQPQHF. The J gene is TRBJ1-5, the V gene TRBV4-1; as DNA is missing, the TRBD1 call by TCRdb cannot be tested. This CDR3 is built from 14 residues. CDR1 is MGHRA, CDR2 YSYEKL, per germline.

This chain joins TRBV6-6 and TRBJ2-7. Germline V gene sequence: CDR1 MNHNY, CDR2 SVGAGI (reference sequence). The CDR3 consists of 12 residues. This chain's CDR3 is CASGSFTYEQYF.

The rearrangement links TRBV4-1 to TRBJ1-5. There are 16 residues in the CDR3. Germline V gives CDR1 MGHRA, CDR2 YSYEKL. The CDR3 is CASSQVGPWGNQPQHF.

The chain carries TRBV5-1 and TRBJ1-3. The CDR3 loop spans 14 amino acids. Germline V CDR1 and CDR2: SGHRS, YFSETQ. CDR3 residues: CASRSGSSGNTIYF. The full variable domain, its missing parts supplied by reference TRBV5-1 and TRBJ1-3, is KAGVTQTPRYLIKTRGQQVTLSCSPISGHRSVSWYQQTPGQGLQFLFEYFSETQRNKGNFPGRFSGRQFSNSRSEMNVSTLELGDSALYLCASRSGSSGNTIYFGEGSWLTVV.

The rearrangement links TRBV5-5 to TRBJ2-1; TCRdb returns TRBD1, unconfirmable since there is no DNA. The length of the CDR3 is 14 residues. CDR1 is SGHKS, CDR2 YYEKEE, per germline (reference sequence). This CDR3 is CASSSGEPRIEQFF.

V gene TRBV15 combines with J gene TRBJ2-5. CDR3 size: 13 residues. Per germline, CDR1 LNHNV and CDR2 YYDKDF (reference sequence). The CDR3 spells CATRGSWPETQYF.

This CDR3 is CASSPRQIHSPLHF. This chain uses TRBV6-5 with TRBJ1-6; TCRdb's assignment of TRBD1 cannot be checked, as there is no DNA. Germline CDR1 reads MNHEY; CDR2 reads SVGAGI. This CDR3 has 14 amino acids.

This rearrangement joins TRBV5-1 to TRBJ1-5. The CDR3 consists of 13 residues. Germline CDR1 is SGHRS and CDR2 is YFSETQ. CDR3 amino acids: CASSLDVSQPQHF.

The chain carries TRBV5-1 and TRBJ2-3. CDR3 length: 13 amino acids. Per the germline V gene, CDR1 is SGHRS and CDR2 is YFSETQ. The CDR3 region is CASSLLLMDTQYF.

V usage is TRBV5-1 and J usage is TRBJ2-7; as DNA is missing, the TRBD2 call by TCRdb cannot be tested. CDR1 and CDR2 (germline): SGHRS, YFSETQ. There are 15 residues in the CDR3. CDR3 sequence reads: CASSLTGGGIHEQYF.

This chain uses TRBV5-5 with TRBJ2-3; the TRBD2 assignment by TCRdb is unverifiable without DNA. The CDR3 is made up of 16 amino acids. Germline V gives CDR1 SGHKS, CDR2 YYEKEE (reference sequence). CDR3 residues: CASSFPGLAGSDTQYF.

The chain employs TRBV6-5 and TRBJ1-1; TCRdb's D gene call, TRBD1, goes unchecked for lack of DNA. Germline V gives CDR1 MNHEY, CDR2 SVGAGI. The CDR3 length is 15 residues. The chain's CDR3 is CASSLGGQGGAEAFF.

V is TRBV7-9 and J is TRBJ1-2; TCRdb indicates TRBD1, and absent DNA this call remains unverified. The CDR3 length is 12 residues. CDR1 is SEHNR and CDR2 is FQNEAQ in the germline V gene (reference sequence). The CDR3 reads CASSLLQGSYTF.

The rearrangement links TRBV18 to TRBJ2-7. The CDR3 consists of 14 residues. Germline CDR1 KGHSH, CDR2 LQKENI. The CDR3 spells CASSPNWDTDEQYF.

The chain couples TRBV12-3 or TRBV12-4 to TRBJ2-3. The CDR3 spans 15 residues. This CDR3 is CASSLWPQLGDTQYF.

The rearrangement joins TRBV3-1 to TRBJ1-3. Germline V gene sequence: CDR1 LGHDT, CDR2 YNNKEL (reference sequence). The CDR3 runs to 14 residues. The CDR3 here is CASSLRNSGNTIYF.

The J gene is TRBJ2-1, the V gene TRBV20-1. The CDR3 sequence is 15 residues long. Germline V gene lookup returns CDR1 DFQATT and CDR2 SNEGSKA (reference sequence). The CDR3 here is CSARPASLTYNEQFF.

This chain connects TRBV12-5 to TRBJ2-1; as DNA is missing, the TRBD2 call by TCRdb cannot be tested. CDR3 length equals 14 residues. The V gene's germline CDR1 is LGHNT and CDR2 FRNRAP. CDR3 region: CASGLLRGVFEQFF.